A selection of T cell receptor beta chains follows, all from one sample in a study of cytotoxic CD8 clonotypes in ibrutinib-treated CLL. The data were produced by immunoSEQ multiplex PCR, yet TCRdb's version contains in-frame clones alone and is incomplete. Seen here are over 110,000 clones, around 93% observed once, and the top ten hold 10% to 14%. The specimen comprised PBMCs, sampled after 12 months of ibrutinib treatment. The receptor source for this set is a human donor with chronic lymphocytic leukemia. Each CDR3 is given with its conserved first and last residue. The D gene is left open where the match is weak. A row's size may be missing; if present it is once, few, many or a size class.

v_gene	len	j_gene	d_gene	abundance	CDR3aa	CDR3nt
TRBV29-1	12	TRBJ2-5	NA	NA	CSVDLMEETQYF	TGCAGCGTCGACTTGATGGAGGAGACCCAGTACTTC
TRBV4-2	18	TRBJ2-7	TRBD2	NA	CASSHPRGLGLGVYEQYF	TGTGCCAGCAGCCATCCTCGGGGCCTAGGACTAGGTGTCTACGAGCAGTACTTC
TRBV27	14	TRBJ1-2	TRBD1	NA	CASSLQGIGYGYTF	TGTGCCAGCAGCCTACAGGGGATCGGGTATGGCTACACCTTC
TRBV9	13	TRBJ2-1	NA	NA	CASSAWSNNEQFF	TGTGCCAGCAGCGCTTGGAGCAACAATGAGCAGTTCTTC
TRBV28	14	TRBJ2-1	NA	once	CASNLIGDRGEQFF	TGTGCCAGCAACCTAATAGGCGATCGGGGTGAGCAGTTCTTC
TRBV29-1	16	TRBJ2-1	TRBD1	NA	CSVEEDRGPYYNEQFF	TGCAGCGTTGAAGAGGACAGGGGGCCCTACTACAATGAGCAGTTCTTC
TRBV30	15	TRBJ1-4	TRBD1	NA	CAWRTGGETNEKLFF	TGTGCCTGGAGAACAGGGGGCGAGACTAATGAAAAACTGTTTTTT
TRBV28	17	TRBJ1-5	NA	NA	CASSLSARRAGNQPQHF	TGTGCCAGCAGTTTATCGGCCCGCAGGGCGGGGAATCAGCCCCAGCATTTT
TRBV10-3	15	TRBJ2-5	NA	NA	CAISESGGWGETQYF	TGTGCCATCAGTGAGTCGGGGGGATGGGGAGAGACCCAGTACTTC
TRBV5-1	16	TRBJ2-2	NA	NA	CASSLAPGGNTGELFF	TGCGCCAGCAGCTTGGCCCCCGGGGGGAACACCGGGGAGCTGTTTTTT
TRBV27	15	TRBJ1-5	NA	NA	CASSSVDNSNQPQHF	TGTGCCAGCAGTTCAGTGGACAATAGCAATCAGCCCCAGCATTTT